This TCR beta chain was recorded in a study of blood T cell repertoires in COVID-19. Turning to the study itself: The study drew acute and convalescent COVID-19 samples from the United States, Italy and Spain. PBMCs, B-cell-depleted T cells, or T cells provided the cDNA or gDNA that made up the material.

Trimming at V came to 6 bases and at J to 5 bases, leaving 5 bases not matched to a gene. The CDR3 is made up of 13 amino acids. Germline V gene data show CDR1 as MNHEY and CDR2 as SVGAGI. This clone appeared once. Under the authors' procedure: Estimation of nucleated cell counts was performed using reference gene primer amplification. Profiling relied on immunoSEQ multiplex PCR, and the TCRdb table lists in-frame clones only, not all of them. That table furnishes V, J and clone size, whereas the DNA furnished D and trimming. This sample has around 120,000 clones, with 90% found just once. The sequence derives from a human donor with active COVID-19. The donor label of this sample is uncertain. The rearrangement uses TRBV6-5 and TRBJ2-7; 9 positions agree with TRBD1. The specimen sequenced was peripheral blood. The CDR3 sequence: CASRRDRDHEQYF. Written as DNA, the CDR3 is TGTGCCAGCAGACGGGACAGGGACCACGAGCAGTACTTC.